The 20 T cell receptor beta chains in this list originate from one sample, sequenced in a study of cytomegalovirus exposure and HLA in healthy donors (dated by TCRdb to about 2017). The library was produced with the immunoSEQ multiplex PCR assay. A mixture of 60 forward primers for TCR Vbeta segments and 13 reverse primers for TCR Jbeta segments was used in the multiplex PCR. The table comes from immuneACCESS by way of TCRdb, which keeps in-frame sequences with V and J called. Part of the clones is missing from these tables; in studies checked, under half for an unresolved V gene and the rest for unknown reasons. The table for this sample lists 60,000 to 75,000 clones; roughly 68% of them were counted only once. The ten largest clones take up 11% of the sample. The sequenced sample was PBMCs. The source is a woman between 55 and 75 years old in good health and CMV-seropositive.

This clone was counted only a few times. The J gene is TRBJ2-5, the V gene TRBV4-1, with no clear D. Germline CDR1 and CDR2: MGHRA and YSYEKL. The CDR3 is 15 amino acids. With 1 base removed from V and 2 bases from J, the gap between germline ends came to 11 bases. CDR3: CASSQGRGLQETQYF. CDR3 sequence (DNA): TGCGCCAGCAGCCAAGGAAGAGGCCTACAAGAGACCCAGTACTTC.

The table lists this clone with a few counts. This chain connects TRBV28 to TRBJ1-6; TRBD1 might be the D (6 bases). The ends were cut back, 6 bases at V and 1 base at J, with 16 bases in the middle. Germline V gene sequence: CDR1 MDHEN, CDR2 SYDVKM. The CDR3 totals 17 residues. The CDR3 spells CASSEQGLRSYNSPLHF. CDR3 in DNA: TGTGCCAGCAGCGAACAGGGTTTACGGTCCTATAATTCACCCCTCCACTTT.

The J gene is TRBJ2-5, the V gene TRBV7-3; 9 bases are a match to TRBD2. The CDR3 consists of 16 residues. V lost 5 bases, J lost 0 bases, and 7 bases stayed unmatched. In germline, CDR1 is SGHTA, CDR2 FQGTGA. This CDR3 reads CASSPGLAAYQETQYF. The DNA for the CDR3 is TGTGCCAGCAGCCCGGGACTAGCAGCCTACCAAGAGACCCAGTACTTC.

The chain combines TRBV5-1 with TRBJ2-4, with 7 positions matching TRBD2. V shed 4 bases, J shed 9 bases, and the junction held 19 bases outside the gene matches. CDR1 and CDR2 (germline): SGHRS, YFSETQ. CDR3 length equals 17 residues. The CDR3 region is CASSLWGSGIPEGIQYF. The CDR3 DNA reads as TGCGCCAGCAGCCTCTGGGGGAGCGGGATCCCCGAGGGCATTCAGTACTTC. The full variable domain, its missing parts supplied by reference TRBV5-1 and TRBJ2-4, is KAGVTQTPRYLIKTRGQQVTLSCSPISGHRSVSWYQQTPGQGLQFLFEYFSETQRNKGNFPGRFSGRQFSNSRSEMNVSTLELGDSALYLCASSLWGSGIPEGIQYFGAGTRLSVL.

This sequence joins TRBV6-5 and TRBJ2-5; 11 bases map to TRBD1. The CDR3 extends over 15 amino acids. Per the germline V gene, CDR1 is MNHEY and CDR2 is SVGAGI. V dropped 2 bases and J dropped 11; count of bases not matched to a gene: 10. The CDR3 here is CASSYLGTGGYEQYF. The CDR3 DNA reads as TGTGCCAGCAGTTACCTCGGGACAGGGGGTTATGAGCAGTACTTC.

This clone showed up just once. CDR3 coding DNA: TGCGCCAGCAGCCCGAACGCGTATGGGGGGGAGCAGTTCTTC. Its protein is CASSPNAYGGEQFF. The chain links TRBV5-1 to TRBJ2-1; D is possibly TRBD2 (6 bases). V lost 4 bases and J lost 10, with 18 bases in between. The CDR3 is 14 amino acids. Germline CDR1 SGHRS, CDR2 YFSETQ.

V usage is TRBV9 and J usage is TRBJ1-4, with D maybe TRBD1 (6 bases). Germline CDR1 is SGDLS and CDR2 is YYNGEE. The length of the CDR3 is 16 residues. Between the trimmed V and J ends, which lost 4 bases and 0 bases, there was a span of 13 bases. CDR3 residues: CASSPGQIATNEKLFF. DNA for the CDR3: TGTGCCAGCAGCCCCGGACAGATTGCAACTAATGAAAAACTGTTTTTT.

The chain employs TRBV10-1 and TRBJ2-5; D is possibly TRBD1 (6 bases). The CDR3 loop spans 16 amino acids. Germline loops: CDR1 WNHNN, CDR2 SYGVQD (reference sequence). Trimming removed 0 bases at V and 5 bases at J, with 16 bases between. The CDR3 spells CASSESMGAGWETQYF. In nucleotides, the CDR3 is TGCGCCAGCAGTGAGTCGATGGGGGCCGGCTGGGAGACCCAGTACTTC.

The chain employs TRBV11-2 and TRBJ2-3, with 8 nucleotides matching TRBD2. The CDR3 is made up of 17 amino acids. Germline V CDR1 and CDR2: SGHAT, FQNNGV. J lost 4 bases, V lost 2 bases, and 11 bases had no gene match. CDR3 amino acids: CASSLSLRGGFADTQYF. For the CDR3, the DNA is TGTGCCAGCAGCTTAAGTCTCCGGGGGGGCTTCGCAGATACGCAGTATTTT.

The CDR3 sequence: CASSLDPGEGVLRGYTF. Here the CDR3 DNA reads TGCGCCAGCAGCTTGGACCCGGGAGAAGGGGTCCTTCGAGGCTACACCTTC. The chain recombines TRBV5-1 with TRBJ1-2; D might be TRBD1 (5 bases). This CDR3 comprises 17 residues. Germline V lookup: CDR1 SGHRS, CDR2 YFSETQ. With 0 bases removed from V and 8 bases from J, the gap between germline ends came to 23 bases.

The genes are TRBV29-1 and TRBJ2-7; D possibly corresponds to TRBD2 (6 bases). Germline loops: CDR1 SQVTM, CDR2 ANQGSEA. V was pared by 7 bases and J by 0 bases, with 13 bases between. The CDR3 is made up of 13 amino acids. CDR3 residues: CSAGRESSYEQYF. The CDR3, as DNA: TGCAGCGCAGGCCGGGAGAGCTCCTACGAGCAGTACTTC.

The chain carries TRBV11-2 and TRBJ1-5; D may be TRBD1 (5 bases). Germline CDR1 and CDR2: SGHAT and FQNNGV. The CDR3 spans 15 residues. V was shortened by 6 bases and J by 0 bases, with 12 bases between the two germline ends. The CDR3 DNA reads as TGTGCCAGCAGTAAAGGGGTTTATAGCAATCAGCCCCAGCATTTT. Its protein is CASSKGVYSNQPQHF.

The rearrangement uses TRBV19 and TRBJ2-1; 8 bases fit TRBD1. J was trimmed by 11 bases and V by 4 bases; bases with no gene match: 10. From germline, CDR1 is LNHDA and CDR2 SQIVND (reference sequence). The CDR3 sequence is 14 residues long. This CDR3 reads CASSNLLTGVKQFF. CDR3 DNA: TGTGCCAGTAGTAACCTTCTGACAGGGGTAAAGCAGTTCTTC.

The CDR3 loop reads CASSLAGTGPYEQYF. The CDR3 DNA is TGTGCCAGCAGCTTAGCTGGGACAGGACCCTACGAGCAGTACTTC. The V and J genes are TRBV7-8 and TRBJ2-7; TRBD1 agrees at 8 bases. Germline CDR1 is SGHVS and CDR2 is FQNEAQ. V dropped 0 bases and J dropped 2; count of bases not matched to a gene: 3. This CDR3 contains 15 residues.

The rearrangement joins TRBV5-5 to TRBJ1-2; the match to TRBD1 covers 7 bases. J lost 8 bases, V lost 4 bases, and 8 bases had no gene match. CDR1 and CDR2 (germline): SGHKS, YYEKEE (reference sequence). The CDR3 has 13 residues. The chain's CDR3 is CASSPDRYLGYTF. In DNA form, the CDR3 reads TGTGCCAGCAGCCCGGACAGGTACTTGGGCTACACCTTC.

The V call is TRBV27, the J call TRBJ1-5, with D maybe TRBD1 (5 bases). Per germline, CDR1 MNHEY and CDR2 SMNVEV (reference sequence). Trimming removed 4 bases at V and 9 bases at J, with 10 bases between. The CDR3 is made up of 12 amino acids. This chain's CDR3 is CASSSGGGPQHF. The CDR3 coding sequence is TGTGCCAGCAGTTCTGGGGGGGGGCCCCAGCATTTT.

The rearrangement uses TRBV7-6 and TRBJ2-5, with a weak D call TRBD2 (6 bases). With 6 bases removed from V and 5 bases from J, the gap between germline ends came to 13 bases. The CDR3 is 13 amino acids. Germline CDR1 and CDR2: SGHVS and FNYEAQ. The CDR3 loop is CASSYGGRETQYF. CDR3 coding DNA: TGTGCCAGCAGTTATGGGGGGAGGGAGACCCAGTACTTC.

The chain joins TRBV11-2 to TRBJ1-2; D is possibly TRBD1 (6 bases). The CDR3 extends over 13 amino acids. V lost 2 bases and J 2 bases, leaving 6 bases between the germline ends. The germline V gene encodes CDR1 SGHAT and CDR2 FQNNGV. CDR3 sequence: CASSLQGNYGYTF. CDR3 nucleotide sequence: TGTGCCAGCAGCTTACAGGGGAACTATGGCTACACCTTC.

V is TRBV27 and J is TRBJ2-5, with D unresolved. Per the germline V gene, CDR1 is MNHEY and CDR2 is SMNVEV (reference sequence). The CDR3 loop spans 13 amino acids. V shed 0 bases and J shed 3 bases, with 5 bases lying between them. This chain's CDR3 is CASSLSQKETQYF. The CDR3 DNA sequence: TGTGCCAGCAGTTTATCACAGAAAGAGACCCAGTACTTC.

The V call is TRBV11-3, the J call TRBJ2-3; unclear D gene. With 5 bases removed from V and 2 bases from J, the gap between germline ends came to 11 bases. The germline gives CDR1 SGHNT, CDR2 YENEEA. CDR3 size: 14 residues. DNA of the CDR3: TGTGCCAGCAGCGAGTTGATAGACACAGATACGCAGTATTTT. It yields the protein CASSELIDTDTQYF.